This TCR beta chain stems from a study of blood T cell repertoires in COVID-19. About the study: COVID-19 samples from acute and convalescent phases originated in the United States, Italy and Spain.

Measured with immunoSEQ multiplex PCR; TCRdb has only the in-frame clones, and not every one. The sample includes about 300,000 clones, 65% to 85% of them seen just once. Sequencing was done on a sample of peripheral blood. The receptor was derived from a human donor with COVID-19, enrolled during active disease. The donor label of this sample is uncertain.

The CDR3 loop is CASSQRSLLEGGTLNEQYF. CDR3 DNA: TGTGCCAGCAGCCAAAGATCACTTTTGGAGGGAGGGACCCTAAACGAGCAGTACTTC. The chain links TRBV14 to TRBJ2-7; TRBD2 matches 7 bases. V shed 2 bases, J shed 5 bases, and the junction held 21 bases outside the gene matches. The germline gives CDR1 SGHDN, CDR2 FVKESK. The CDR3 runs to 19 residues.